Below, one T cell receptor (beta chain) is given with its context. This entry comes from a study of patients and donors after allogeneic stem cell transplantation. TCRdb itself ran the RT-PCR reads through MiXCR, one entry per CDR3 protein. The sample carries about 210,000 distinct CDR3 sequences, around 40% recorded once. The ends lost 7 bases at V and 4 bases at J; junction bases unmatched: 5. The germline V gene has CDR1 SQVTM and CDR2 ANQGSEA. The CDR3 runs to 12 residues. This clonotype originated in a human donor who was either an allogeneic HSCT recipient or a stem cell or donor lymphocyte infusion donor (not recorded which). It is not recorded whose cells these are; they may come from a transplant donor. The chain links TRBV29-1 to TRBJ1-1; the match to TRBD1 covers 8 bases. Sequenced: blood, either unsorted or a sorted T cell fraction (not recorded which). Here the CDR3 reads CSERQGSTEAFF. In DNA, the CDR3 is TGCAGCGAAAGACAGGGGAGCACTGAAGCTTTCTTT.